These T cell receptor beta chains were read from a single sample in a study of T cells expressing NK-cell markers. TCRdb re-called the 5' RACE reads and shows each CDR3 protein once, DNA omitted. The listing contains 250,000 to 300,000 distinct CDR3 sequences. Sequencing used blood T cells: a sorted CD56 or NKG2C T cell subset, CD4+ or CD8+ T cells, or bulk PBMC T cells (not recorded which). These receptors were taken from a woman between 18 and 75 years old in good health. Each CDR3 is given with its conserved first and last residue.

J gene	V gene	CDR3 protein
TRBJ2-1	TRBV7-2	CASSSRGWEQFF
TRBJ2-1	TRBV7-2	CASSLVGTEQFF
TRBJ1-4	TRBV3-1	CASSQSISATNEKLFF
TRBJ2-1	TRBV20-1	CSASGRTYNEQFF
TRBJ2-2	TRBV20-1	CSAPDAGAGTGELFF
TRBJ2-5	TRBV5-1	CASSTTGPGEETQYF
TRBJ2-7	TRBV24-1	CATSDSAGIREQYF
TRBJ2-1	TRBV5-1	CASSLGPQGGYNEQFF
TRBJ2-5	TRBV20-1	CSARIGAGFQETQYF
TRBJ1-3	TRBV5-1	CASSLEESIAQRNTIYF
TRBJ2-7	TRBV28	CASSLFGAPSSYEQYF
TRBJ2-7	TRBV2	CASTGFSYEQYF
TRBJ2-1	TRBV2	CARQGSASYNEQFF
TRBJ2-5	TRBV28	CASSFPGTSGIAQYF
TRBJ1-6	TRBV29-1	CSVRWTGYSPLHF
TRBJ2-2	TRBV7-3	CASSSGDLSGELFF
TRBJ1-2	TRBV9	CASSVVVGARYGYTF
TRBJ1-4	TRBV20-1	CSARYRGLGNEKLFF
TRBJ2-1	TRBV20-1	CSARRVGRVGGNEQFF
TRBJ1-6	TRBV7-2	CASSLALESPLHF
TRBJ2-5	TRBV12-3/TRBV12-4	CASSLELKAGTNQETQYF
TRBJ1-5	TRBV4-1	CASSQERTDYSNQPQHF
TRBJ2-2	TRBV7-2	CASSFNAGPNTGELFF
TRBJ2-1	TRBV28	CASTLLSGRGNNEQFF
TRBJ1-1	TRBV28	CASSLDRVKTEAFF
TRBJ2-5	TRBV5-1	CASSLNLGQGGETQYF
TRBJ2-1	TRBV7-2	CASSLALLAGGNNNEQFF
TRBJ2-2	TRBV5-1	CASSEASGTQRTGELFF
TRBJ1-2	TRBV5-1	CASSARDTGYGYTF
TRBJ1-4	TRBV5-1	CASRRTGAATNEKLFF
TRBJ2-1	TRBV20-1	CSASFFGTSGYNEQFF
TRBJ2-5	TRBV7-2	CASSAEMGWETQYF
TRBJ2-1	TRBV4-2	CASTQGDGRNEQFF
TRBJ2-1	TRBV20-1	CSARLAGGFDEQFF
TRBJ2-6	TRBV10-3	CAIREEISGANVLTF
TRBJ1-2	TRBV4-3	CASSHGGLGYGYTF
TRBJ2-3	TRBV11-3	CASSLAGALHTQYF
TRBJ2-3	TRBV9	CASSPGTATDTQYF
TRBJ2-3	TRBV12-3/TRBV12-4	CASSQRTSGRSSTDTQYF
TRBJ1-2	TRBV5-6	CASSPPESLYGYTF
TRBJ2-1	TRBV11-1	CASSGTWVANIEQFF
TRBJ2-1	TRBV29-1	CSVVQSLNNEQFF
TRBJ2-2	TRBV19	CASIPRTGTGTGELFF
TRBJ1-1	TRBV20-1	CSARDDTGGLDTEAFF
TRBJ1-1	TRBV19	CASSTTPGTAMNTEAFF
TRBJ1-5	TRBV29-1	CSVAIAGQPQHF
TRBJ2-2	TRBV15	CATSRQGAGGHTGELFF